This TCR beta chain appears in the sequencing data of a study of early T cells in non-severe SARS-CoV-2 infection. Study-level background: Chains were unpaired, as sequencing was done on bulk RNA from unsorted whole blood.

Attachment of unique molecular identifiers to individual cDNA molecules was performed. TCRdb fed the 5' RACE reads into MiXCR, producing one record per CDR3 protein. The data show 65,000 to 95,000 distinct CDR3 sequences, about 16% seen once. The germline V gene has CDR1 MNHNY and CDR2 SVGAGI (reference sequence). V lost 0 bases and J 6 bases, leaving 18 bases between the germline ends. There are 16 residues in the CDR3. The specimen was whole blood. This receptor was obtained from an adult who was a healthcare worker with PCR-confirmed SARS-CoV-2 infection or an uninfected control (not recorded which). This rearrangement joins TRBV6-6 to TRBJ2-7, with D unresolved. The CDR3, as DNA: TGTGCCAGCAGTTACTCCTTGTCTGTCGAGGTTCGCGAGCAGTACTTC. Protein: CASSYSLSVEVREQYF.